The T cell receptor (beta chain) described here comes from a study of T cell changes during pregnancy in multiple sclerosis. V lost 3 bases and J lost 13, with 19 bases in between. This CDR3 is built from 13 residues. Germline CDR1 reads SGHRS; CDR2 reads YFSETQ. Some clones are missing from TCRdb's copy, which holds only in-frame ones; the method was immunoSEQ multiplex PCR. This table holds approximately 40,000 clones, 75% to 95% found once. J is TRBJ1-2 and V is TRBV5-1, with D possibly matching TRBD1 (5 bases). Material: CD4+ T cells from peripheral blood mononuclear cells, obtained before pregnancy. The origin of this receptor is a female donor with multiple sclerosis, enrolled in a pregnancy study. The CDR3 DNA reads TGCGCCAGCAGCTCAATACTTGACGACAGTCTCACCTTC. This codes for CASSSILDDSLTF.